Sequencing of this TCR beta chain was carried out in a study of vaccination effects on CD4 cells after COVID-19. Antigen-specific CD4+ T cells were expanded (with viral peptide pools) by the ViraFEST assay ahead of sequencing. CD4+ T cell isolation took place after 10 days of culture. The vaccine given was either BNT162b2 or mRNA-1273, in two doses. Neither prior SARS-CoV-2 infection nor positive nucleocapsid antibodies were present in the vaccine recipients. The authors replaced half the medium with IL-2 medium on days 3 and 7. Method: immunoSEQ multiplex PCR; TCRdb's copy keeps in-frame clones and lacks some. The sample comprises tens of thousands of clones, 81% of which are singletons, and 1.2% rests with the top ten. Overall study findings and caveats: Late in the post-vaccination period, infection-induced and vaccine-induced clones underwent marked clonal contraction.

From germline, CDR1 is SGDLS and CDR2 YYNGEE. This CDR3 region has 15 residues. With 0 bases removed from V and 2 bases from J, the gap between germline ends came to 10 bases. On this clone: The antigen remains unidentified.

The chain couples TRBV9 to TRBJ2-3; TRBD1 is a possible D gene (6 bases). This TCR was recovered from a human donor who received a COVID-19 vaccine. Sequenced material: CD4+ T cells from PBMCs cultured with HCoV-229E spike peptides, taken after COVID-19 vaccination. CDR3 sequence (DNA): TGTGCCAGCAGCGTAGTCGCAGGGGTCACAGATACGCAGTATTTT. It encodes CASSVVAGVTDTQYF.